These 27 T cell receptor beta chains share one sample of origin, sequenced in a study of blood T cells in healthy people across ages (dated by TCRdb to about 2015). The method was 5' RACE. This sample was sequenced with an Illumina HiSeq 2500. The second PCR ran for roughly 6 to 11 cycles and used a J-beta primer mix along with a sample-barcoded 5' primer. TCRdb cleaned the public reads at Q25 with fastp, built clones with MiXCR and kept in-frame beta chains. Every entry covers one CDR3 protein and lists the most common genes and DNA from its rows. Within this sample are more than 800,000 distinct CDR3 sequences, with more than 35% of them counted one time only. Jointly, the top ten make up about 19% of the sample. Sequences were obtained from blood. The receptors originated from a woman aged 60-70 years in good health.

The V call is TRBV6-5, the J call TRBJ2-5, with TRBD1 identical over 8 bases. The germline V gene has CDR1 MNHEY and CDR2 SVGAGI. The CDR3 is 15 residues long. V lost 6 bases, J lost 11 bases, and 17 bases stayed unmatched. Here the CDR3 reads CASSWADRVVDEQYF. Written as DNA, the CDR3 is TGTGCCAGCAGCTGGGCGGACAGGGTGGTTGATGAGCAGTACTTC.

There are a few counts of this clonotype. The chain combines TRBV11-2 with TRBJ1-1; TRBD1 agrees at 7 bases. There are 15 residues in the CDR3. With V trimmed by 4 bases and J by 3 bases, 8 bases remained unmatched. The germline CDR1 and CDR2 sequences are SGHAT and FQNNGV. CDR3 residues: CASSSGEGAYTEAFF. In DNA form, the CDR3 reads TGTGCCAGCAGCTCTGGTGAGGGGGCGTACACTGAAGCTTTCTTT.

This clonotype was picked up a small number of times. V gene TRBV20-1 combines with J gene TRBJ1-2; 9 bases match TRBD1. The CDR3 has 13 amino acids. The V gene end was trimmed by 3 bases and the J gene end by 5 bases; junction bases not matched to a gene: 4. Looked up from germline, CDR1 is DFQATT and CDR2 is SNEGSKA (reference sequence). This chain's CDR3 is CSARTGGRYGYTF. CDR3 bases: TGCAGTGCTAGGACAGGGGGTCGGTATGGCTACACCTTC.

This chain links TRBV4-2 with TRBJ2-1, with D possibly matching TRBD1 (6 bases). V lost 1 base to trimming and J lost 5 bases, with 15 bases between them. This CDR3 spans 16 amino acids. Germline V gene sequence: CDR1 LGHNA, CDR2 YNFKEQ. CDR3 DNA: TGTGCCAGCAGCCAAGGCCCCCCACAGGGCCACAATGAGCAGTTCTTC. Translation gives CASSQGPPQGHNEQFF.

The V call is TRBV20-1, the J call TRBJ1-1, with 7 positions matching TRBD1. The V gene's germline CDR1 is DFQATT and CDR2 SNEGSKA (reference sequence). J was trimmed by 4 bases and V by 6 bases; bases with no gene match: 11. The CDR3 has 14 residues. CDR3 in amino acids: CSAAREGAPTEAFF. DNA for the CDR3: TGCAGTGCCGCGCGGGAGGGGGCGCCCACTGAAGCTTTCTTT.

V usage is TRBV9 and J usage is TRBJ2-5, with D tentatively TRBD2 (7 bases). The tail of the sequence fits TRBJ2-7 better, so the J call may be wrong. This CDR3 region has 15 residues. Germline V lookup: CDR1 SGDLS, CDR2 YYNGEE. CDR3 nucleotides: TGTGCCGGGGGGGCGGCCCATACCCAAGACTACGAGCAGTACTTC. It specifies CAGGAAHTQDYEQYF.

This chain uses TRBV9 with TRBJ2-1; 9 nucleotides align to TRBD2. J lost 8 bases, V lost 5 bases, and 11 bases had no gene match. CDR1 is SGDLS, CDR2 YYNGEE, per germline. The CDR3 contains 15 residues. The CDR3 coding sequence is TGTGCCAGCAGGGTCGGCGGGAGGGCCGGCGATGAGCAGTTCTTC. This sequence encodes CASRVGGRAGDEQFF.

In regard to this clonotype: Mismatch with germline at one junction end may stem from a read error. The rearrangement joins TRBV5-1 to TRBJ2-4; 7 nucleotides line up with TRBD1. The CDR3 has 17 amino acids. CDR1 is SGHRS, CDR2 YFSETQ, per germline. CDR3 region: CASSSRLPEGAKSIQYF. For the CDR3, the DNA is TGCGCCAGCAGCTCCAGACTTCCAGAGGGGGCCAAAAGCATTCAGTACTTC. Together with reference TRBV5-1 and TRBJ2-4, the CDR3 gives the full variable domain: KAGVTQTPRYLIKTRGQQVTLSCSPISGHRSVSWYQQTPGQGLQFLFEYFSETQRNKGNFPGRFSGRQFSNSRSEMNVSTLELGDSALYLCASSSRLPEGAKSIQYFGAGTRLSVL.

The table lists this clonotype with a few counts. The chain uses TRBV6-5 and TRBJ2-3, with D possibly matching TRBD2 (7 bases). Germline lookup yields CDR1 MNHEY and CDR2 SVGAGI. Trimming removed 6 bases from V and 3 bases from J, with 16 bases in between. The CDR3 extends over 15 amino acids. As DNA, the CDR3 is TGTGCCAGCAGCCAAGGGGGGGGCGGGACAGATACGCAGTATTTT. Encoded protein: CASSQGGGGTDTQYF.

This clonotype was observed at least ten times. The V and J genes are TRBV29-1 and TRBJ2-3; D ambiguous. The V and J ends lost 5 bases and 3 bases respectively, with 6 bases between them. This CDR3 contains 11 residues. Germline V lookup: CDR1 SQVTM, CDR2 ANQGSEA. CDR3 sequence: CSVQATDTQYF. CDR3 bases: TGCAGCGTTCAGGCGACAGATACGCAGTATTTT.

This clonotype was detected only a few times. The V gene is TRBV5-1, the J gene TRBJ1-4, with D unresolved. The CDR3 contains 13 residues. V was clipped by 0 bases and J by 7 bases, with 7 bases between them. Germline CDR1 reads SGHRS; CDR2 reads YFSETQ. The CDR3 DNA is TGCGCCAGCAGCTTGGGGGTTTCTGAAAAACTGTTTTTT. It specifies CASSLGVSEKLFF.

This clonotype was seen repeatedly, ten times or more. This rearrangement joins TRBV2 to TRBJ2-2; D may be TRBD1 (5 bases). The germline V gene has CDR1 SNHLY and CDR2 FYNNEI. CDR3 size: 14 residues. Trimming shortened V by 2 bases and J by 4 bases, and 8 bases separated the two germline ends. The CDR3 DNA reads TGTGCCAGCAGTGAACAGGGCCCCACCGGGGAGCTGTTTTTT. Translated, it gives CASSEQGPTGELFF.

The V call is TRBV27, the J call TRBJ2-5; the D gene is possibly TRBD2 (5 bases). CDR3 length equals 12 residues. The germline gives CDR1 MNHEY, CDR2 SMNVEV (reference sequence). Deletions cut 9 bases from V and 5 bases from J, with 13 bases between. In nucleotides, the CDR3 is TGTGCCAGACCACGTGGGGAGGAGACCCAGTACTTC. As protein: CARPRGEETQYF.

This clonotype showed up just a few times. J is TRBJ1-1 and V is TRBV7-2; no firm D call. Trimming took off 6 bases at V and 5 bases at J, with 16 bases between the two ends. The V gene's germline CDR1 is SGHTA and CDR2 FQGNSA. The CDR3 spans 14 residues. The chain's CDR3 is CASRSGPGPTEAFF. DNA of the CDR3: TGTGCCAGCAGGTCCGGGCCCGGGCCGACTGAAGCTTTCTTT.

This clonotype turned up a few times. V gene TRBV20-1 combines with J gene TRBJ2-3, with D perhaps TRBD2 (6 bases). V lost 4 bases and J 2 bases, leaving 10 bases between the germline ends. The CDR3 consists of 13 residues. Germline assignment: CDR1 DFQATT and CDR2 SNEGSKA (reference sequence). Here the CDR3 DNA reads TGCAGTGCTAAAAGGGACTTCACAGATACGCAGTATTTT. Amino acid sequence: CSAKRDFTDTQYF.

The genes are TRBV12-3 or TRBV12-4 and TRBJ2-7; D remains ambiguous. This CDR3 has 15 residues. V gave up 6 bases and J gave up 0 bases, with 15 bases separating them. The chain's CDR3 is CASSPGRIRSYEQYF. Here the CDR3 DNA reads TGTGCCAGCAGCCCCGGACGGATCCGCTCCTACGAGCAGTACTTC.

This clonotype came up a few times. This chain links TRBV6-5 with TRBJ1-2; D is uncertain. The CDR3 runs to 13 residues. Germline V gene sequence: CDR1 MNHEY, CDR2 SVGAGI. V was clipped by 8 bases and J by 2 bases, with 12 bases between them. CDR3 sequence (DNA): TGTGCCAGCCTAGATGAGGAGAACTATGGCTACACCTTC. Translation gives CASLDEENYGYTF.

The genes are TRBV5-6 and TRBJ2-4, with 10 positions matching TRBD2. The ends lost 5 bases at V and 8 bases at J; junction bases unmatched: 13. The CDR3 contains 16 residues. Germline CDR1 SGHDT, CDR2 YYEEEE. In DNA form, the CDR3 reads TGTGCCAGCAGTACCCGGGCTAGCGGGAGTGGGTACATTCAGTACTTC. This encodes CASSTRASGSGYIQYF. Looking up the rest from reference TRBV5-6 and TRBJ2-4 gives the full variable domain: DAGVTQSPTHLIKTRGQQVTLRCSPKSGHDTVSWYQQALGQGPQFIFQYYEEEERQRGNFPDRFSGHQFPNYSSELNVNALLLGDSALYLCASSTRASGSGYIQYFGAGTRLSVL.

J is TRBJ2-7 and V is TRBV2; 9 nucleotides match TRBD2. The CDR3 length is 14 residues. Germline CDR1 SNHLY, CDR2 FYNNEI. With V trimmed by 6 bases and J by 2 bases, 5 bases remained unmatched. The CDR3 coding sequence is TGTGCCAGCAGGGATAGCGGGGGTCCCTACGAGCAGTACTTC. Residues: CASRDSGGPYEQYF.

This chain uses TRBV3-1 with TRBJ2-1; D possibly corresponds to TRBD2 (6 bases). The CDR3 loop spans 14 amino acids. V lost 8 bases, J lost 3 bases, and 14 bases lay in between. Germline values: CDR1 LGHDT, CDR2 YNNKEL (reference sequence). CDR3 protein: CASFARGNYNEQFF. The CDR3, as DNA: TGTGCCAGCTTCGCTCGGGGGAACTACAATGAGCAGTTCTTC.

V gene TRBV20-1 combines with J gene TRBJ2-7; 7 bases match TRBD1. The CDR3 consists of 15 residues. J lost 6 bases, V lost 6 bases, and 17 bases had no gene match. The V gene's germline CDR1 is DFQATT and CDR2 SNEGSKA (reference sequence). The DNA for the CDR3 is TGCAGTGCAGATTTCCGGACAGGCGTTCCCTGCGAGCAGTACTTC. It translates to CSADFRTGVPCEQYF.

The CDR3 DNA follows: TGTGCCAGCAGTGAAAAGTATAGTGAGCAGTTCTTC. It encodes CASSEKYSEQFF. The chain is built from TRBV2 and TRBJ2-1; D not certain. The CDR3 length is 12 residues. Germline CDR1 is SNHLY and CDR2 is FYNNEI. Trimming pared 2 bases from V and 9 bases from J, leaving 8 bases between.

This chain uses TRBV20-1 with TRBJ2-1, with no clear D. V was cut by 6 bases and J by 6 bases, with 18 bases left in between. This CDR3 has 14 amino acids. CDR1 is DFQATT, CDR2 SNEGSKA, per germline (reference sequence). For the CDR3, the DNA is TGCAGTGCGAGGAGTTTCGGGCAGAGCAATGAGCAGTTCTTC. This sequence encodes CSARSFGQSNEQFF.

This clonotype was seen only a few times. The chain recombines TRBV12-3 or TRBV12-4 with TRBJ2-3; D not certain. This CDR3 spans 15 amino acids. V was cut by 5 bases and J by 2 bases, with 14 bases left in between. CDR3: CASSPRPILTDTQYF. In DNA, the CDR3 is TGTGCCAGCAGTCCCCGTCCAATACTCACAGATACGCAGTATTTT.

This clonotype showed up just a few times. CDR3 nucleotides: TGTGCCAGCAGCCCTAGGGGGGGGCCCGCCACAGATACGCAGTATTTT. This translates into CASSPRGGPATDTQYF. V gene TRBV7-9 combines with J gene TRBJ2-3; D perhaps matches TRBD2 (7 bases). This CDR3 has 16 amino acids. Trimming shortened V by 5 bases and J by 2 bases, and 17 bases separated the two germline ends. Looked up from germline, CDR1 is SEHNR and CDR2 is FQNEAQ (reference sequence).

The V gene is TRBV9, the J gene TRBJ2-1, with 9 positions matching TRBD2. V was pared by 2 bases and J by 4 bases, with 7 bases of the junction left unmatched. There are 16 residues in the CDR3. The V gene's germline CDR1 is SGDLS and CDR2 YYNGEE. CDR3: CASSVLAGAVYNEQFF. For the CDR3, the DNA is TGTGCCAGCAGCGTGTTAGCGGGAGCAGTATACAATGAGCAGTTCTTC.

The chain links TRBV2 to TRBJ1-2; maybe TRBD1 (5 bases). V lost 3 bases to trimming and J lost 4 bases, with 15 bases between them. In germline, CDR1 is SNHLY, CDR2 FYNNEI. The CDR3 is 15 residues long. In DNA form, the CDR3 reads TGTGCCAGCAGTGATCGGGACGTATTGGGCTATGGCTACACCTTC. Translating gives CASSDRDVLGYGYTF.